Listed below are T cell receptor beta chains from one sample, sequenced in a study of technical replicates of blood from several donors. The protocol was immunoSEQ multiplex PCR, while the TCRdb copy is restricted to in-frame clones and leaves out a portion. The sample has more than 65,000 clones, around 95% seen once. Input material: T cells isolated from PBMCs. The receptor source for this set is a human donor in good health. Each CDR3 is given with its conserved first and last residue. D genes are given only for firm matches. Size tells how often a clone was seen (once, few, many) or the class of an expanded clone, and some rows leave it out.

D	V	size	J	CDR3	DNA
.	TRBV11-2	.	TRBJ1-4	CASSLGGTGNEKLFF	TGTGCCAGCAGCTTAGGGGGCACAGGGAATGAAAAACTGTTTTTT
.	TRBV20-1	once	TRBJ2-7	CSASYYEQYF	TGCAGTGCTAGCTACTACGAGCAGTACTTC
.	TRBV7-9	.	TRBJ2-5	CASSLYTGEGAQYF	TGTGCCAGCAGCTTGTATACGGGGGAAGGTGCCCAGTACTTC
TRBD1	TRBV2	.	TRBJ1-6	CASHVVAGQGDNSPLHF	TGTGCCAGCCACGTCGTCGCGGGACAGGGAGATAATTCACCCCTCCACTTT
TRBD2	TRBV5-1	.	TRBJ2-7	CASSFGGSIYEQYF	TGCGCCAGCAGCTTTGGCGGGAGTATCTACGAGCAGTACTTC
.	TRBV19	.	TRBJ1-3	CASRWSSGNTIYF	TGTGCCAGTAGATGGAGCTCTGGAAACACCATATATTTT
TRBD1	TRBV19	.	TRBJ1-4	CASSIDGTGIEKLFF	TGTGCCAGTAGTATAGACGGGACAGGGATCGAAAAACTGTTTTTT
TRBD1	TRBV6-6	.	TRBJ2-7	CASSYGQGSYEQYF	TGTGCCAGCAGTTATGGACAGGGATCCTACGAGCAGTACTTC
.	TRBV4-1	.	TRBJ2-1	CASSQDEDISYNEQFF	TGCGCCAGCAGCCAAGATGAAGACATTTCCTACAATGAGCAGTTCTTC
TRBD2	TRBV10-3	.	TRBJ2-2	CAISDRLAGANTGELFF	TGTGCCATCAGTGATCGGCTAGCGGGAGCGAACACCGGGGAGCTGTTTTTT
TRBD1	TRBV28	.	TRBJ2-7	CASSSGTGRYEQYF	TGTGCCAGCAGTTCCGGGACAGGGCGATACGAGCAGTACTTC
TRBD2	TRBV7-3	.	TRBJ2-3	CASSLTAGVDDTQYF	TGTGCCAGCAGCTTAACGGCGGGGGTGGACGATACGCAGTATTTT
.	TRBV7-6	.	TRBJ1-5	CASSLEVGFQPQHF	TGTGCCAGCAGCTTAGAAGTCGGGTTTCAGCCCCAGCATTTT
.	TRBV7-9	.	TRBJ1-5	CASRGADNQPQHF	TGTGCCAGCAGGGGGGCAGACAATCAGCCCCAGCATTTT
.	TRBV10-2	.	TRBJ2-1	CASSLDTSSYNEQFF	TGCGCCAGCAGTTTGGACACAAGCTCCTACAATGAGCAGTTCTTC
TRBD2	TRBV19	.	TRBJ2-1	CASKNREGQNEQFF	TGTGCCAGTAAGAACCGGGAGGGCCAAAATGAGCAGTTCTTC
.	TRBV4-1	.	TRBJ2-3	CASSQGVQRIRDTQYF	TGCGCCAGCAGCCAAGGAGTCCAGCGGATTCGAGATACGCAGTATTTT
TRBD2	TRBV28	.	TRBJ2-7	CASSYPLAGLSSYEQYF	TGTGCCAGCAGCTACCCTCTAGCGGGCCTTAGCTCCTACGAGCAGTACTTC
.	TRBV9	.	TRBJ2-2	CASSSTGDTGELFF	TGTGCCAGCAGCTCCACGGGGGACACCGGGGAGCTGTTTTTT
TRBD2	TRBV27	.	TRBJ2-7	CASSLGGNLAGGPFYEQYF	TGTGCCAGCAGTTTAGGGGGCAATCTAGCGGGAGGGCCCTTCTACGAGCAGTACTTC
.	TRBV28	.	TRBJ1-4	CASSLATANEKLFF	TGTGCCAGCAGTTTAGCGACAGCTAATGAAAAACTGTTTTTT
TRBD2	TRBV2	once	TRBJ2-7	CASQLSPSGRYEQYF	TGTGCCAGCCAGCTGAGCCCTAGCGGCCGCTACGAGCAGTACTTC
TRBD1	TRBV4-1	.	TRBJ1-4	CASSQVTGVEKLFF	TGCGCCAGCAGCCAAGTAACAGGGGTTGAAAAACTGTTTTTT
TRBD2	TRBV6-1	.	TRBJ2-3	CASSEGLAGAGITDTQYF	TGTGCCAGCAGTGAGGGGCTAGCGGGAGCCGGGATCACAGATACGCAGTATTTT